This TCR beta chain was documented in a study of T cells in Graves' hyperthyroidism and ophthalmopathy. Study-level points and caveats: Blood shared most expanded thyroid clonotypes above 0.001.

A NOSPECS grade of at least 4, a Clinical Activity Score of at least 3 and duration under 3 months were recorded in ophthalmopathy patients. Diagnostic decisions used clinical symptoms, serum thyroxine and TRAb, thyroid ultrasound and orbital computed tomography. The CDR3 sequence is 17 residues long. After removal of 3 bases from V and 1 base from J, the junction contained 8 bases not matched to a gene. Germline CDR1 reads SGHAT; CDR2 reads FQNNGV. Amplified regions were TCR beta CDR3 sequences from RNA transcripts. TCR CDR3 underwent first-round RT-PCR with the HTBI primer set. TCRdb analysed the multiplex PCR reads with MiXCR anew, one entry per CDR3 protein. Of around 520,000 distinct CDR3 sequences in the sample, around 22% were seen once. With regard to this clonotype: Its antigen is still unknown.

The gene calls are TRBV11-2 and TRBJ1-1, with 10 bases fitting TRBD1. The source material was blood. The sequence derives from a woman aged 25 to 39 with Graves' ophthalmopathy. In nucleotides, the CDR3 is TGTGCCAGCAGCTTTCCCGACAGGGGGCTTAGGAACACTGAAGCTTTCTTT. It codes for CASSFPDRGLRNTEAFF.